One sample yielded the 17 T cell receptor beta chains listed below, sequenced in a study of Graves' ophthalmopathy and Graves' hyperthyroidism. Investigators amplified TCR beta CDR3 regions from RNA transcripts. The first-round RT-PCR employed HTBI primers together with the Qiagen OneStep RT-PCR kit. A multiplex PCR was then performed as the second round. In TCRdb, the multiplex PCR reads were re-called with MiXCR into one record per CDR3 protein. The sample contains about 740,000 distinct CDR3 sequences, 35% to 50% of which appear only once. Sequences were obtained from peripheral blood. Receptor source: an adult man with Graves' ophthalmopathy.

The genes are TRBV15 and TRBJ2-7, with D tentatively TRBD2 (5 bases). V was pared by 1 base and J by 7 bases, with 11 bases between. This CDR3 comprises 13 residues. Germline CDR1 and CDR2: LNHNV and YYDKDF (reference sequence). CDR3 coding DNA: TGTGCCACCAGCAGAGTCGAGGGTCAAGAGCAGTACTTC. Translating it yields CATSRVEGQEQYF.

In this sample, this clonotype turned up many times. The rearrangement joins TRBV10-3 to TRBJ2-2; D is perhaps TRBD2 (6 bases). Germline V lookup: CDR1 ENHRY, CDR2 SYGVKD. Trimming stripped 10 bases from V and 0 bases from J, with 9 bases between. This CDR3 contains 13 residues. CDR3: CATGGANTGELFF. For the CDR3, the DNA is TGTGCCACCGGCGGGGCGAACACCGGGGAGCTGTTTTTT.

This clonotype was observed at least ten times. This sequence joins TRBV2 and TRBJ2-5; a weak D match, TRBD1 (6 bases). Trimming removed 6 bases from V and 5 bases from J, with 16 bases in between. This CDR3 region has 14 residues. Germline CDR1 and CDR2: SNHLY and FYNNEI. As DNA, the CDR3 is TGTGCCAGCAGAGACTCAGGGGTTCGGGAGACCCAGTACTTC. Translation: CASRDSGVRETQYF.

In this sample, this clonotype turned up a few times. Its ends do not fully match the called genes, so a read error is possible. The CDR3 is CASSEGTLSYEQYF. The CDR3 DNA is TGTGCCAGCAGCGAAGGGACGTTATCCTACGAGCAGTACTTC. The chain recombines TRBV2 with TRBJ2-7, with D perhaps assigned TRBD1 or TRBD2 (5 bases each). Germline values: CDR1 SNHLY, CDR2 FYNNEI. The CDR3 is made up of 14 amino acids. Full variable domain (remainder filled in from reference TRBV2 and TRBJ2-7): EPEVTQTPSHQVTQMGQEVILRCVPISNHLYFYWYRQILGQKVEFLVSFYNNEISEKSEIFDDQFSVERPDGSNFTLKIRSTKLEDSAMYFCASSEGTLSYEQYFGPGTRLTVT.

The chain employs TRBV20-1 and TRBJ2-7; D remains unclear. Trimming took off 7 bases at V and 4 bases at J, with 17 bases between the two ends. The CDR3 consists of 13 residues. Per germline, CDR1 DFQATT and CDR2 SNEGSKA (reference sequence). CDR3 amino acids: CSGSDRPAYEQYF. Written as DNA, the CDR3 is TGCAGTGGGTCAGACCGCCCCGCATACGAGCAGTACTTC.

This clonotype was detected a few times. The rearrangement joins TRBV24-1 to TRBJ2-7; TRBD2 matches at 11 bases. CDR1 is KGHDR and CDR2 is SFDVKD in the germline V gene. CDR3 length: 15 amino acids. V trimming: 4 bases; J trimming: 7 bases; junction bases outside the gene matches: 8. CDR3: CATSDGGLAASEQYF. The CDR3 DNA reads TGTGCCACCAGTGACGGGGGACTAGCGGCTTCTGAGCAGTACTTC.

There are a few counts of this clonotype. V usage is TRBV24-1 and J usage is TRBJ2-2; 7 bases match TRBD2. V dropped 6 bases and J dropped 4; count of bases not matched to a gene: 7. CDR1 KGHDR and CDR2 SFDVKD come from the germline V gene. The CDR3 runs 15 residues. CDR3 bases: TGTGCCACCAGTAAAGCGGGGCAGGTCACCGGGGAGCTGTTTTTT. Protein: CATSKAGQVTGELFF.

The chain joins TRBV29-1 to TRBJ1-3; D remains unclear. Germline CDR1 reads SQVTM; CDR2 reads ANQGSEA. V lost 2 bases and J 16 bases, leaving 27 bases between the germline ends. The CDR3 covers 15 residues. CDR3 DNA: TGCAGCGTTGAATATTGGGGTGGAAGCTATCAAGTGGATTATTTT. Protein sequence: CSVEYWGGSYQVDYF.

Details on this clonotype: One base away lies a much larger clone, so this may be a sequencing read error. This likely comes from a read error, as the CDR3 has no conserved phenylalanine or tryptophan at its end. V gene TRBV29-1 combines with J gene TRBJ2-7, with D unresolved. Trimming removed 3 bases at V and 2 bases at J, with 8 bases between. In germline, CDR1 is SQVTM, CDR2 ANQGSEA. The CDR3 runs to 12 residues. CDR3 DNA: TGCAGCGTTGAGGGCACACCCTACGAGCAGTACCTC. Protein sequence: CSVEGTPYEQYL.

CDR3 amino acids: CASRILGTGRQETQYF. The CDR3, as DNA: TGTGCCAGCAGGATTCTAGGGACAGGGCGTCAGGAGACCCAGTACTTC. The chain carries TRBV13 and TRBJ2-5; 9 bases fit TRBD1. With V trimmed by 6 bases and J by 5 bases, 13 bases remained unmatched. CDR3 size: 16 residues. Germline loops: CDR1 PRHDT, CDR2 FYEKMQ (reference sequence). The full variable domain, with the rest looked up from reference TRBV13 and TRBJ2-5, is AAGVIQSPRHLIKEKRETATLKCYPIPRHDTVYWYQQGPGQDPQFLISFYEKMQSDKGSIPDRFSAQQFSDYHSELNMSSLELGDSALYFCASRILGTGRQETQYFGPGTRLLVL.

This clonotype appeared a single time. This rearrangement joins TRBV7-9 to TRBJ1-4; D might be TRBD1 (6 bases). Trimming stripped 3 bases from V and 6 bases from J, with 14 bases between. Germline V gives CDR1 SEHNR, CDR2 FQNEAQ (reference sequence). This CDR3 region has 15 residues. The DNA for the CDR3 is TGTGCCAGCAGCTTGGCGGGGGGCAAGGATGAAAAACTGTTTTTT. Translation gives CASSLAGGKDEKLFF.

This chain joins TRBV2 and TRBJ1-4; possible D gene TRBD1, 5 bases. Trimming shortened V by 6 bases and J by 0 bases, and 11 bases separated the two germline ends. The V gene's germline CDR1 is SNHLY and CDR2 FYNNEI. This CDR3 has 15 amino acids. As DNA, the CDR3 is TGTGCCAGCAGGCTTCAGACAGCAACTAATGAAAAACTGTTTTTT. It is translated as CASRLQTATNEKLFF.

This clonotype turned up a few times. V is TRBV20-1 and J is TRBJ2-7, with D unclear. V lost 3 bases, J lost 3 bases, and 12 bases lay in between. Germline V gene lookup returns CDR1 DFQATT and CDR2 SNEGSKA (reference sequence). The CDR3 is 13 amino acids. The CDR3 loop is CSASDGRGYEQYF. CDR3 sequence (DNA): TGCAGTGCTAGTGACGGCCGTGGCTACGAGCAGTACTTC.

CDR3 nucleotides: TGTGCCAGCAGCATCGGACCCCGAGGACAGGGAACCCAAGAGACCCAGTACTTC. Translation: CASSIGPRGQGTQETQYF. This chain uses TRBV7-8 with TRBJ2-5; 8 bases align to TRBD1. Germline CDR1 SGHVS, CDR2 FQNEAQ. Trimming cost V 5 bases and J 1 base; bases outside gene matches: 15. This CDR3 is built from 18 residues.

This clonotype was seen many times. The rearrangement joins TRBV19 to TRBJ1-1; 7 bases line up with TRBD1. Germline V gene lookup returns CDR1 LNHDA and CDR2 SQIVND (reference sequence). The CDR3 contains 14 residues. V dropped 6 bases and J dropped 5; count of bases not matched to a gene: 9. The CDR3 reads CASSLTGPRTEAFF. CDR3 DNA: TGTGCCAGTAGCCTGACAGGGCCGCGAACTGAAGCTTTCTTT. The full variable domain, in which reference TRBV19 and TRBJ1-1 provide the parts outside the CDR3, is DGGITQSPKYLFRKEGQNVTLSCEQNLNHDAMYWYRQDPGQGLRLIYYSQIVNDFQKGDIAEGYSVSREKKESFPLTVTSAQKNPTAFYLCASSLTGPRTEAFFGQGTRLTVV.

A note on this clonotype: This may be a read error, as it is one base from a much larger clone. The genes are TRBV12-3 or TRBV12-4 and TRBJ2-5; D gene uncertain. The CDR3 is 13 residues long. V was clipped by 1 base and J by 12 bases, with 15 bases between them. CDR3 nucleotide sequence: TGTGCCAGCAGTTTAGGGGATTCGGGCTGGGAGTACTTC. Translating gives CASSLGDSGWEYF.

The gene calls are TRBV6-5 and TRBJ2-5, with 11 bases matching TRBD2. Trimming cost V 6 bases and J 4 bases; bases outside gene matches: 10. Per the germline V gene, CDR1 is MNHEY and CDR2 is SVGAGI. The CDR3 spans 16 residues. The CDR3 reads CASRDSGTSGGETQYF. The CDR3 region has the DNA TGTGCCAGCAGAGATTCCGGGACTAGCGGAGGAGAGACCCAGTACTTC.